The 8 T cell receptor beta chains in this list originate from one sample, sequenced in a study of cytomegalovirus exposure and HLA in healthy donors (dated by TCRdb to 2016 to 2017). To prepare the library, the immunoSEQ multiplex PCR assay was applied. A mixture of 60 forward primers for TCR Vbeta segments and 13 reverse primers for TCR Jbeta segments was used in the multiplex PCR. This immuneACCESS table, as held by TCRdb, lists in-frame sequences with V and J called but not all clones. Of the missing ones, under half trace to an unresolved V gene in checked studies; the others have no known cause. This sample has about 130,000 clones in its table, and 70% to 75% of those were observed once. The ten largest account for under 8.5% of the sample. Sample: PBMCs. Source of these receptors: a male donor in good health and CMV-seronegative.

This chain joins TRBV7-9 and TRBJ2-3; no definite D call. With 4 bases removed from V and 0 bases from J, the gap between germline ends came to 14 bases. From germline, CDR1 is SEHNR and CDR2 FQNEAQ (reference sequence). CDR3 length: 16 amino acids. The CDR3 sequence: CASSSPDGPSTDTQYF. CDR3 coding DNA: TGTGCCAGCAGCTCACCAGATGGGCCAAGCACAGATACGCAGTATTTT.

The V and J genes are TRBV30 and TRBJ1-3, with 12 bases identical to TRBD1. Germline CDR1 is GTSNPN and CDR2 is SVGIG (reference sequence). Losses at the gene ends were 0 bases for V and 0 bases for J; bases not matched to a gene: 6. The CDR3 is 18 residues long. CDR3 in amino acids: CAWSVQGQGALSGNTIYF. The CDR3 bases are TGTGCCTGGAGTGTACAGGGACAGGGGGCCCTCTCTGGAAACACCATATATTTT.

The chain couples TRBV5-1 to TRBJ2-7; unclear D gene. This CDR3 has 12 amino acids. Germline CDR1 is SGHRS and CDR2 is YFSETQ. V shed 3 bases and J shed 3 bases, with 7 bases lying between them. CDR3 amino acids: CASSSVRYEQYF. In nucleotides, the CDR3 is TGCGCCAGCAGCTCCGTCCGCTACGAGCAGTACTTC.

This clone appeared once. V is TRBV19 and J is TRBJ1-1; D call uncertain. This CDR3 is built from 15 residues. From germline, CDR1 is LNHDA and CDR2 SQIVND (reference sequence). Trimming stripped 5 bases from V and 1 base from J, with 14 bases between. CDR3 sequence (DNA): TGTGCCAGTAGTTTGGGGTACGGAGGGAACACTGAAGCTTTCTTT. This encodes CASSLGYGGNTEAFF.

This clone showed up just a few times. The CDR3 nucleotides read TGTGCCAGCAGCCACCCAGGGGTTGTTGGCTACACCTTC. Translated, it gives CASSHPGVVGYTF. The chain employs TRBV7-9 and TRBJ1-2, with D tentatively TRBD1 (6 bases). This CDR3 comprises 13 residues. V was cut by 5 bases and J by 7 bases, with 14 bases left in between. CDR1 is SEHNR, CDR2 FQNEAQ, per germline (reference sequence).

The rearrangement joins TRBV7-2 to TRBJ2-3; a weak D match, TRBD2 (5 bases). This CDR3 is 16 amino acids long. Looked up from germline, CDR1 is SGHTA and CDR2 is FQGNSA. The V end was cut by 1 base, the J end by 5 bases, with 16 bases between. CDR3 in amino acids: CASSLGVDFGEDTQYF. For the CDR3, the DNA is TGTGCCAGCAGCTTAGGCGTCGACTTCGGGGAAGATACGCAGTATTTT.

This clone was detected a few times. The genes are TRBV4-2 and TRBJ1-3; the D is unclear. Trimming took 2 bases from V and 0 from J, leaving 11 bases between them. Germline V gene lookup returns CDR1 LGHNA and CDR2 YNFKEQ. CDR3 length: 16 amino acids. The CDR3 coding sequence is TGTGCCAGCAGCCAACCTGACATTCGCTCTGGAAACACCATATATTTT. It codes for CASSQPDIRSGNTIYF.

The rearrangement links TRBV7-2 to TRBJ2-7, with D perhaps matching TRBD1 (5 bases). V lost 3 bases, J lost 4 bases, and 10 bases lay in between. Per the germline V gene, CDR1 is SGHTA and CDR2 is FQGNSA. This CDR3 contains 13 residues. The CDR3 here is CASSLLQAYEQYF. The CDR3 DNA follows: TGTGCCAGCAGCTTGTTACAGGCTTACGAGCAGTACTTC.